These T cell receptor beta chains were read from a single sample in a study of T cells in Graves' hyperthyroidism and ophthalmopathy. Each CDR3 protein gets one entry after TCRdb re-called the multiplex PCR reads with MiXCR. Of about 590,000 distinct CDR3 sequences detected, less than 20% appear once; the ten largest clones hold about 7%. Input material: blood. These TCRs come from a woman aged 25 to 45 with Graves' hyperthyroidism. Each CDR3 is given with its conserved first and last residue. Each record gives: J gene, V gene, D gene, clone size, CDR3 protein, CDR3 DNA. D genes are given only for firm matches. Size is omitted from some rows. Given values are once, few, many or a class for expanded clones.

>TRBJ2-7|TRBV5-1|TRBD2|few
CASSPLRGGGEQYF
TGCGCCAGCAGCCCCCTCCGGGGGGGGGGCGAGCAGTACTTC
>TRBJ1-1|TRBV19|NA|NA
CASSIGWSYTEAFF
TGTGCCAGTAGTATAGGGTGGAGCTACACTGAAGCTTTCTTT
>TRBJ2-2|TRBV13|NA|few
CASSLGRRSIYTGELFF
TGTGCCAGCAGCTTAGGGCGGAGGAGTATTTACACCGGGGAGCTGTTTTTT
>TRBJ1-2|TRBV27|NA|many
CASSPGSTYGYTF
TGTGCCAGCAGTCCTGGGTCGACCTATGGCTACACCTTC
>TRBJ2-1|TRBV5-1|TRBD2|few
CASSLTSGLNEQFF
TGCGCCAGCAGCTTGACTAGCGGGTTGAATGAGCAGTTCTTC
>TRBJ2-3|TRBV7-2|TRBD2|many
CASSSTSGSDTQYF
TGTGCCAGCAGCTCGACTAGCGGGAGCGATACGCAGTATTTT
>TRBJ2-1|TRBV6-5|NA|many
CASSYSGGAGNEQFF
TGTGCCAGCAGTTACTCGGGCGGGGCGGGTAATGAGCAGTTCTTC
>TRBJ2-1|TRBV28|TRBD2|many
CASSWYSGTRIYNEQFF
TGTGCCAGCAGTTGGTACTCCGGGACTAGGATCTACAATGAGCAGTTCTTC
>TRBJ2-3|TRBV7-3|NA|many
CASSLLGGTSTDTQYF
TGTGCCAGCAGCTTATTGGGCGGGACAAGCACAGATACGCAGTATTTT
>TRBJ2-7|TRBV18|NA|many
CASSPSHEQYF
TGTGCCAGCTCACCAAGCCACGAGCAGTACTTC
>TRBJ2-7|TRBV3-1|TRBD2|few
CASSQETSGRSFREQYF
TGTGCCAGCAGCCAAGAAACTAGCGGGAGGTCCTTCCGCGAGCAGTACTTC
>TRBJ2-7|TRBV6-2/TRBV6-3|TRBD1|NA
CASSIRQGAGEQYF
TGTGCCAGCAGTATACGACAGGGGGCTGGCGAGCAGTACTTC
>TRBJ2-1|TRBV11-2|NA|many
CASRDSRDRREQFF
TGTGCCAGCCGAGATTCGCGGGACCGTAGGGAGCAGTTCTTC
>TRBJ1-2|TRBV2|NA|many
CASSSGPDYGYTF
TGTGCCAGCAGTTCGGGACCTGACTATGGCTACACCTTC
>TRBJ2-7|TRBV6-2/TRBV6-3|TRBD2|many
CASSPTRTSRSSYEQYF
TGTGCCAGCAGTCCGACTAGGACTAGCCGGAGCTCCTACGAGCAGTACTTC
>TRBJ2-3|TRBV25-1|TRBD2|NA
CASSALVAGVPTDTQYF
TGTGCCAGCAGTGCCCTAGTAGCGGGAGTCCCCACAGATACGCAGTATTTT
>TRBJ2-1|TRBV30|TRBD1|NA
CAWTDRGSDNEQFF
TGTGCCTGGACGGACAGGGGGAGTGACAATGAGCAGTTCTTC
>TRBJ1-1|TRBV6-1|NA|many
CASTYGPPGANTEAFF
TGTGCCAGCACCTATGGCCCTCCAGGGGCGAACACTGAAGCTTTCTTT
>TRBJ2-7|TRBV10-3|TRBD2|many
CAISEPGLVSSEQYF
TGTGCCATCAGTGAACCGGGACTAGTCTCCTCCGAGCAGTACTTC
>TRBJ1-4|TRBV20-1|TRBD1|NA
CSAVNRGQEKLFF
TGCAGTGCTGTAAACAGGGGGCAGGAAAAACTGTTTTTT
>TRBJ1-3|TRBV18|NA|few
CASSPLGATQGNTIYF
TGTGCCAGCTCACCATTAGGCGCGACCCAGGGAAACACCATATATTTT
>TRBJ2-3|TRBV7-9|NA|many
CASSSRGASTDTQYF
TGTGCCAGCAGCTCGCGGGGAGCGAGCACAGATACGCAGTATTTT
>TRBJ2-1|TRBV7-8|NA|many
CASSPNPGGYNEQFF
TGTGCCAGCAGCCCAAATCCCGGGGGCTACAATGAGCAGTTCTTC
>TRBJ2-5|TRBV25-1|TRBD1|few
CASSDQTGVETQYF
TGTGCCAGCAGTGATCAGACAGGGGTGGAGACCCAGTACTTC
>TRBJ2-7|TRBV3-1|NA|few
CASSTISSEQYF
TGTGCCAGCAGCACCATATCGAGTGAGCAGTACTTC
>TRBJ1-1|TRBV20-1|TRBD1|many
CSARDRAGGGTEAFF
TGCAGTGCTAGAGATCGGGCAGGGGGCGGCACTGAAGCTTTCTTT
>TRBJ2-1|TRBV30|NA|NA
CAWSKHNNEQFF
TGTGCCTGGAGCAAACACAACAATGAGCAGTTCTTC